The 2 T cell receptor beta chains presented below share a single source sample, sequenced in a study of T-cell memory formation after mild COVID-19 (dated by TCRdb to the early 2020s). Library generation was performed with 5' RACE. Sequencing was performed on an Illumina NovaSeq 6000. The public reads were quality trimmed at Q25 with fastp and then assembled into clones with MiXCR by TCRdb, keeping productive beta chains. A single entry per CDR3 protein holds the most common genes and DNA from its merged rows. The sample contains about 160,000 distinct CDR3 sequences, 30% to 35% of them found a single time. The top ten constitute around 11% of the sample. What was sequenced was PBMCs or a T cell subset sorted from them (not recorded which). The receptors originated from an adult woman who had mild COVID-19 (a few samples of this study predate the infection). The sample titles of this study are shuffled in the database, so cell type and time point are left out; the donor was told from shared clones.

The genes are TRBV12-3 or TRBV12-4 and TRBJ2-1, with 7 positions matching TRBD2. V was pared by 7 bases and J by 10 bases, with 13 bases of the junction left unmatched. The CDR3 loop spans 14 amino acids. DNA for the CDR3: TGTGCCAGCACTGAGGGAGGGCCAAGTAGGGAGCAGTTCTTC. This encodes CASTEGGPSREQFF.

This clonotype was recorded a few times. The J gene is TRBJ1-1, the V gene TRBV5-1; D is perhaps TRBD1 (5 bases). The germline gives CDR1 SGHRS, CDR2 YFSETQ. This CDR3 has 14 residues. Trimming stripped 2 bases from V and 0 bases from J, with 8 bases between. The CDR3: CASSFDRLNTEAFF. The CDR3 region has the DNA TGCGCCAGCAGCTTCGACAGATTGAACACTGAAGCTTTCTTT.